Below, 11 T cell receptor beta chains from the same sample are listed, as sequenced in a study of blood T cell repertoires in COVID-19. Sequencing was performed with immunoSEQ multiplex PCR; in TCRdb, only in-frame clones are kept and a portion is missing. The sample has about 180,000 clones, approximately 86% seen once. The sample was peripheral blood. The receptors come from a woman older than 75 with acute or convalescent COVID-19.

This clone was counted only a few times. The junction shows a germline mismatch at one end, possibly a read error. The chain uses TRBV6-6 and TRBJ2-2; perhaps TRBD2 as D (5 bases). The CDR3 is made up of 11 amino acids. Germline V gene lookup returns CDR1 MNHNY and CDR2 SVGAGI (reference sequence). The DNA for the CDR3 is TGTGCCAGCAGTTACAACGGGGAACTGTTTTTT. Protein product: CASSYNGELFF.

This clone was detected a few times. The chain employs TRBV28 and TRBJ1-2, with D perhaps matching TRBD1 (6 bases). Trimming pared 10 bases from V and 5 bases from J, leaving 20 bases between. Germline CDR1 is MDHEN and CDR2 is SYDVKM. The CDR3 spans 14 residues. The CDR3 region has the DNA TGTGCCACCTTTTTTGAGGGGGAGATTTATGGCTACACCTTC. This codes for CATFFEGEIYGYTF.

This chain joins TRBV6-6 and TRBJ2-7; the match to TRBD2 covers 7 bases. Germline assignment: CDR1 MNHNY and CDR2 SVGAGI (reference sequence). J was trimmed by 0 bases and V by 5 bases; bases with no gene match: 16. The CDR3 is 18 amino acids. In nucleotides, the CDR3 is TGTGCCAGCAGTCCGGACCGTATGGGGCTAGCGGCCTCCTACGAGCAGTACTTC. Its protein is CASSPDRMGLAASYEQYF.

This chain links TRBV5-1 with TRBJ1-5; 9 nucleotides align to TRBD1. This CDR3 has 16 residues. The J segment lost 7 bases and the V segment lost 0 bases, leaving 8 bases of the junction unmatched. Germline assignment: CDR1 SGHRS and CDR2 YFSETQ. The CDR3 spells CASSLAPGQGTQPQHF. Here the CDR3 DNA reads TGCGCCAGCAGCTTGGCGCCTGGACAGGGGACGCAGCCCCAGCATTTT.

The chain uses TRBV6-1 and TRBJ1-3; D gene unclear. This CDR3 region has 14 residues. Germline CDR1 is MNHNS and CDR2 is SASEGT. Trimming left V 1 base short and J 4 bases short, with 8 bases between. CDR3 bases: TGTGCCAGCAGTGAAGGGGAGGTGGGAAACACCATATATTTT. Protein product: CASSEGEVGNTIYF.

In nucleotides, the CDR3 is TGTGCCAGCAGCAAATTGCGATTCATAGCGGGGGGGCCCTCCTCCACAGATACGCAGTATTTT. This gives the protein CASSKLRFIAGGPSSTDTQYF. This chain links TRBV27 with TRBJ2-3, with 11 bases matching TRBD2. Germline-derived CDR1 and CDR2 are MNHEY and SMNVEV (reference sequence). CDR3 length: 21 amino acids. V lost 6 bases and J lost 2; bases outside the gene matches: 22.

The chain recombines TRBV5-6 with TRBJ2-7, with 9 positions matching TRBD1. The ends lost 0 bases at V and 5 bases at J; junction bases unmatched: 6. CDR3 length equals 15 residues. Germline CDR1 reads SGHDT; CDR2 reads YYEEEE. The CDR3 here is CASSLVGQGFHEQYF. DNA of the CDR3: TGTGCCAGCAGCTTGGTGGGACAGGGTTTCCACGAGCAGTACTTC.

The V and J genes are TRBV5-1 and TRBJ2-1, with 8 bases lining up with TRBD2. This CDR3 spans 18 amino acids. CDR1 is SGHRS, CDR2 YFSETQ, per germline. Trimming took 0 bases from V and 7 from J; bases not matched to a gene: 15. The CDR3 coding sequence is TGCGCCAGCAGCTTGGCCGAGGCTTCGGGGGGGCCTTGGAATGAGCAGTTCTTC. Translating it yields CASSLAEASGGPWNEQFF.

The chain carries TRBV7-9 and TRBJ1-4; D perhaps matches TRBD1 (5 bases). CDR3 length: 15 amino acids. With 5 bases removed from V and 8 bases from J, the gap between germline ends came to 18 bases. Germline-derived CDR1 and CDR2 are SEHNR and FQNEAQ (reference sequence). The CDR3 nucleotides read TGTGCCAGCAGCGGGAGGACATCTATAAGCGAAAAACTGTTTTTT. This gives the protein CASSGRTSISEKLFF.

This clone was detected once. V is TRBV18 and J is TRBJ2-2, with a tentative D call TRBD1 (5 bases). CDR3 length: 16 amino acids. Germline V gene data show CDR1 as KGHSH and CDR2 as LQKENI. Trimming shortened V by 3 bases and J by 0 bases, and 11 bases separated the two germline ends. This chain's CDR3 is CASSPGQGTNTGELFF. CDR3 DNA: TGTGCCAGCTCACCGGGGCAGGGTACGAACACCGGGGAGCTGTTTTTT.

In this sample, this clone turned up once. The chain has TRBV5-6 and TRBJ2-7; 8 bases are a match to TRBD1. Germline-derived CDR1 and CDR2 are SGHDT and YYEEEE. Germline trimming cut 4 bases from V and 3 bases from J; bases unmatched to any gene: 12. CDR3 length equals 16 residues. CDR3: CASSHRLGQGYYEQYF. The CDR3 coding sequence is TGTGCCAGCAGCCACAGGCTCGGACAGGGATACTACGAGCAGTACTTC.